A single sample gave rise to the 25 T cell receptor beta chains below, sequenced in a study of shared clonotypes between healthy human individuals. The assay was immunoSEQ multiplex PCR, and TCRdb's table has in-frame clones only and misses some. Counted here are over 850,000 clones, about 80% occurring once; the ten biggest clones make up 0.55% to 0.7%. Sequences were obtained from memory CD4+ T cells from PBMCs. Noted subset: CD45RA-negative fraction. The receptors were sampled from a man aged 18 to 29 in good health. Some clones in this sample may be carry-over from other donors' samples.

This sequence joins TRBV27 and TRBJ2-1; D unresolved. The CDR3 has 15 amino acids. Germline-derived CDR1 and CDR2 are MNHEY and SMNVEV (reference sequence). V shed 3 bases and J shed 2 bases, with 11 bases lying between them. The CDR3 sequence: CASSFARSPYNEQFF. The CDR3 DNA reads TGTGCCAGCAGTTTTGCTCGGAGTCCCTACAATGAGCAGTTCTTC.

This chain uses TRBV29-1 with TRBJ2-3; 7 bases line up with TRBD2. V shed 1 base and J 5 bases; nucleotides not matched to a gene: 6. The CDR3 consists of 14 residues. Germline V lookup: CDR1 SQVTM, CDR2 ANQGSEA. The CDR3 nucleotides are TGCAGCGTTGAAGGAGGGAGGGAGGTAGATACGCAGTATTTT. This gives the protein CSVEGGREVDTQYF.

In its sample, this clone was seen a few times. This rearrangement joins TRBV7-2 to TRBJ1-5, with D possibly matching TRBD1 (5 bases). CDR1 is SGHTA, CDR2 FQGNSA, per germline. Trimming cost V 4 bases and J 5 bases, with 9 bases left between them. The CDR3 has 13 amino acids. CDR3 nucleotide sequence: TGTGCCAGCAGCTCCGACAGACATCAGCCCCAGCATTTT. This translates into CASSSDRHQPQHF.

CDR3 sequence reads: CASRYLAGLGEQYF. CDR3 nucleotide sequence: TGTGCCAGCAGGTATCTAGCGGGATTAGGCGAGCAGTACTTC. The chain carries TRBV2 and TRBJ2-7; TRBD2 matches at 9 bases. The CDR3 sequence is 14 residues long. J gave up 6 bases and V 6 bases, and 9 bases lay outside the gene matches. Per the germline V gene, CDR1 is SNHLY and CDR2 is FYNNEI.

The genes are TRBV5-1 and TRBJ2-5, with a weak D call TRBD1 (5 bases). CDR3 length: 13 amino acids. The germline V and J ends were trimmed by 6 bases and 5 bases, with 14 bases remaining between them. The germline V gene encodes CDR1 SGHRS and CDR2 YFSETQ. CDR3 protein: CASNPGSTETQYF. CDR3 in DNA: TGCGCCAGCAATCCAGGGTCTACGGAGACCCAGTACTTC.

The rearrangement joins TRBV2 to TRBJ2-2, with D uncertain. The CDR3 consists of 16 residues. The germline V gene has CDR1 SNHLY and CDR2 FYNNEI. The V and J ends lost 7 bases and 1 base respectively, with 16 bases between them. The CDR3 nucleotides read TGTGCCAGCAAGAGTAGCCCTACCCAGAACACCGGGGAGCTGTTTTTT. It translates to CASKSSPTQNTGELFF.

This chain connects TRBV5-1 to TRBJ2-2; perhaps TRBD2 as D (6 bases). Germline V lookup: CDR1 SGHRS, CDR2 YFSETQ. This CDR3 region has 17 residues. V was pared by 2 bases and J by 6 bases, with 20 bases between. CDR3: CASSLAPIGGVAGELFF. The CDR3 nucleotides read TGCGCCAGCAGCTTAGCGCCAATTGGCGGGGTTGCCGGGGAGCTGTTTTTT.

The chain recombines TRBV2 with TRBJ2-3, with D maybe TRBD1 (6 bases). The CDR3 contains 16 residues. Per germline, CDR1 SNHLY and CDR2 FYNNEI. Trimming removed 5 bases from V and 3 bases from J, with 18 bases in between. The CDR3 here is CASSPRGAIRTDTQYF. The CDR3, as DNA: TGTGCCAGCAGTCCCAGGGGCGCAATACGGACAGATACGCAGTATTTT. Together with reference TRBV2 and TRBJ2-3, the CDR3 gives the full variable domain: EPEVTQTPSHQVTQMGQEVILRCVPISNHLYFYWYRQILGQKVEFLVSFYNNEISEKSEIFDDQFSVERPDGSNFTLKIRSTKLEDSAMYFCASSPRGAIRTDTQYFGPGTRLTVL.

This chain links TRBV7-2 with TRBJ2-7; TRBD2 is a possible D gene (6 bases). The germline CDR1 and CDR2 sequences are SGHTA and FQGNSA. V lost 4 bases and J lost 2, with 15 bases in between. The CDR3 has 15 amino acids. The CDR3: CASSSQGGEAYEQYF. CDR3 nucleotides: TGTGCCAGCAGCTCTCAAGGCGGGGAAGCCTACGAGCAGTACTTC.

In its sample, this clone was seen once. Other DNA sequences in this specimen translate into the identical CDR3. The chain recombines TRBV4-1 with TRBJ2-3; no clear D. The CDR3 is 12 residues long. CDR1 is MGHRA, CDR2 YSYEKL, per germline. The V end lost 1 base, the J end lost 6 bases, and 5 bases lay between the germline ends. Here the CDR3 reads CASSQVADTQYF. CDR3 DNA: TGCGCCAGCAGCCAAGTCGCGGATACGCAGTATTTT.

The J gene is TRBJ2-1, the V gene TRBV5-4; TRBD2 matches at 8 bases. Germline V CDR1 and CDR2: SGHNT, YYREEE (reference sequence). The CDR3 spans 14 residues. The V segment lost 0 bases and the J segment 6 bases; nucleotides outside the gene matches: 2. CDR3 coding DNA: TGTGCCAGCAGCTTGGCCGGGACTAGCAATGAGCAGTTCTTC. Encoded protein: CASSLAGTSNEQFF.

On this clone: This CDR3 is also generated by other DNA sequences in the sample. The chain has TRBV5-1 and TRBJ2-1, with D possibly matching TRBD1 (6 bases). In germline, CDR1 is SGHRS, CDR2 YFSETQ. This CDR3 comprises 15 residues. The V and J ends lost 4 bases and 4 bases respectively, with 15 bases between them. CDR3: CASSPGQTSYNEQFF. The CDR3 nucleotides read TGCGCCAGCAGCCCAGGACAGACGTCTTACAATGAGCAGTTCTTC.

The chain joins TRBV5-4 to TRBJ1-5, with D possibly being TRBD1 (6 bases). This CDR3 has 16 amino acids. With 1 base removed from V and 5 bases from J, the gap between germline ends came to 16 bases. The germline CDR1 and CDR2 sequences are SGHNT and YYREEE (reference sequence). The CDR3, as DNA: TGTGCCAGCAGCTTGCAGCCAACGGACAGACATCAGCCCCAGCATTTT. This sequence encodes CASSLQPTDRHQPQHF.

The CDR3 sequence: CASSTTSGWTDTQYF. CDR3 DNA sequence: TGTGCCAGCAGCACGACTAGCGGGTGGACAGATACGCAGTATTTT. V is TRBV11-2 and J is TRBJ2-3; 10 positions agree with TRBD2. The CDR3 totals 15 residues. Germline V gene lookup returns CDR1 SGHAT and CDR2 FQNNGV. V dropped 5 bases and J dropped 3; count of bases not matched to a gene: 5.

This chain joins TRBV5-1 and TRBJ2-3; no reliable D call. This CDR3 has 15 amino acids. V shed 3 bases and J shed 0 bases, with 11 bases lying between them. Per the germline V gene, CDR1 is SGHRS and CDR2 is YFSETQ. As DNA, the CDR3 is TGCGCCAGCAGCTATAGCAGAATTAGCACAGATACGCAGTATTTT. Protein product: CASSYSRISTDTQYF.

CDR3 residues: CASSQGSYTDTQYF. Written as DNA, the CDR3 is TGTGCCAGCAGCCAGGGCAGCTACACAGATACGCAGTATTTT. The genes are TRBV4-2 and TRBJ2-3; D gene unclear. This CDR3 is built from 14 residues. Germline CDR1 LGHNA, CDR2 YNFKEQ. V lost 3 bases, J lost 2 bases, and 9 bases lay in between.

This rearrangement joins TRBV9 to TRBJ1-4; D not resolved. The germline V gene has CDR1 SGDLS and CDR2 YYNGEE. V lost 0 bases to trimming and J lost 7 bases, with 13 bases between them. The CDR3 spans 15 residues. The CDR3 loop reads CASSVAPGPTEKLFF. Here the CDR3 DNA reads TGTGCCAGCAGCGTAGCCCCAGGACCAACTGAAAAACTGTTTTTT.

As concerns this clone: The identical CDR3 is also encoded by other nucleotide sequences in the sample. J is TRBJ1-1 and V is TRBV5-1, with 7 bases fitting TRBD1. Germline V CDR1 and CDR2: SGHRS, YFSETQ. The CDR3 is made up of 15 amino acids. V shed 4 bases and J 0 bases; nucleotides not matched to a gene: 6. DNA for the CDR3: TGCGCCAGCAGCCCCAGACAGGGCATGAACACTGAAGCTTTCTTT. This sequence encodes CASSPRQGMNTEAFF.

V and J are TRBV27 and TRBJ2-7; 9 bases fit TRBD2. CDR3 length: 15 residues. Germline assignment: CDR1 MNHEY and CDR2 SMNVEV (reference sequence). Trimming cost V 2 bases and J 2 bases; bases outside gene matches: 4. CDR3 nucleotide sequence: TGTGCCAGCAGTTTACGACTAGCGGAGACCTACGAGCAGTACTTC. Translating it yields CASSLRLAETYEQYF.

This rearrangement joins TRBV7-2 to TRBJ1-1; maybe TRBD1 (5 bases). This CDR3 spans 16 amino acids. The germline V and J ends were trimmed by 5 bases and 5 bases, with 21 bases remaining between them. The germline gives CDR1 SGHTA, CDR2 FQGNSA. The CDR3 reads CASSRSGSLRGTEAFF. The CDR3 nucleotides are TGTGCCAGCAGCCGATCCGGCAGTCTGCGGGGGACTGAAGCTTTCTTT.

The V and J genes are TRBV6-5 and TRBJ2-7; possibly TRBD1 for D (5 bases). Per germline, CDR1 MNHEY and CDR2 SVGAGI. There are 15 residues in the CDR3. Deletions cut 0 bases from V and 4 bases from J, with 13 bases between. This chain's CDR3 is CASSYSDQGSYEQYF. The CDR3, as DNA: TGTGCCAGCAGTTACTCGGACCAGGGTAGTTACGAGCAGTACTTC.

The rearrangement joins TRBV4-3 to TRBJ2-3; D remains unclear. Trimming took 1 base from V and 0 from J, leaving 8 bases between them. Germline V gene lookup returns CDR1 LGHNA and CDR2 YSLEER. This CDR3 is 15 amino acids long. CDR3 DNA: TGCGCCAGCAGCCAAGTACGGATTAGCACAGATACGCAGTATTTT. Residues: CASSQVRISTDTQYF.

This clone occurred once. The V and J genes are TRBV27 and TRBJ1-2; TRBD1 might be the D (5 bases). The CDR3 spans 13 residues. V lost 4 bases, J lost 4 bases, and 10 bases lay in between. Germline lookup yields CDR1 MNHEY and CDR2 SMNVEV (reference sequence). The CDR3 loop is CASSYARGYGYTF. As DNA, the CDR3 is TGTGCCAGCAGTTACGCTAGGGGCTATGGCTACACCTTC.

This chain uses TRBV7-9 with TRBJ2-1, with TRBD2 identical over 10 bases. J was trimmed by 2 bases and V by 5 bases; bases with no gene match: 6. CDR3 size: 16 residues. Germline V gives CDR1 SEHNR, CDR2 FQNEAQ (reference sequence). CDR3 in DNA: TGTGCCAGCAGCCCCCGGGGACTAGCGACCTACAATGAGCAGTTCTTC. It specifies CASSPRGLATYNEQFF.

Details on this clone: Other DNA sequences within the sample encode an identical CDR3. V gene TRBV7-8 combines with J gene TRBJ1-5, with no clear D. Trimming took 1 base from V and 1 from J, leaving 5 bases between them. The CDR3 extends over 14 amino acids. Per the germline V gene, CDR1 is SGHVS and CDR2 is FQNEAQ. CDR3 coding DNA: TGTGCCAGCAGCTTAGTGGGGAGCAATCAGCCCCAGCATTTT. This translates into CASSLVGSNQPQHF.